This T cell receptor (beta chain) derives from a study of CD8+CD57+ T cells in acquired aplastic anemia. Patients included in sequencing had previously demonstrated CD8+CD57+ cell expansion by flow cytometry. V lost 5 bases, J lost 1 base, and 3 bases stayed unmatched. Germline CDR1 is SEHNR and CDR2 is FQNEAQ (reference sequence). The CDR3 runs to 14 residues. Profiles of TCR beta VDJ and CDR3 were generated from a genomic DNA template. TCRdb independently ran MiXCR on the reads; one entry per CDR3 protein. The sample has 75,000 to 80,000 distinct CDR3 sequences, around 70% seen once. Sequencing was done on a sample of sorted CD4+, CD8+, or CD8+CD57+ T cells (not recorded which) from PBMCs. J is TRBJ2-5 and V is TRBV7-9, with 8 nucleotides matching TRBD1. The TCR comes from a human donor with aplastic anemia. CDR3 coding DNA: TGTGCCAGCAGCCCGACAGGGGTCCAAGAGACCCAGTACTTC. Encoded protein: CASSPTGVQETQYF.